This TCR beta chain was obtained from a study of identical twins. General study findings and limits: Weaker excess twin sharing was seen among beta out-of-frame sequences.

This clonotype was found a few times. Its antigen is unknown. The CDR3 totals 13 residues. Per germline, CDR1 SGHRS and CDR2 YFSETQ. V shed 0 bases and J shed 7 bases, with 8 bases lying between them. In TCRdb, the 5' RACE reads were re-called with MiXCR into one record per CDR3 protein. This table holds under 300,000 distinct CDR3 sequences, about 13% found once. The sample was also reused in another study, on yellow fever vaccine responses in identical twins. That paper adds: Twins reportedly showed a vaccine T cell response that seemed partly convergent and partly personalized.

Specimen: memory (CD45RO+) T cells sorted from blood. This chain connects TRBV5-1 to TRBJ1-5; D may be TRBD1 (5 bases). The source of this sequence is a woman aged 18-29 years in good health. The CDR3 region has the DNA TGCGCCAGCAGCTTGGGGGACTTCCAGCCCCAGCATTTT. As protein: CASSLGDFQPQHF.